This paragraph reports one TCR beta chain. Its antigen is unknown. Per the germline V gene, CDR1 is SGHTA and CDR2 is FQGNSA. V was cut by 0 bases and J by 4 bases, with 7 bases left in between. The CDR3 has 14 amino acids. The data derive from a study of cytomegalovirus exposure and HLA in healthy donors. Study observations and caveats: TCR beta chain V- and J-gene trimming was linked, in a later analysis, to a missense variant in DCLRE1C. Per a prior analysis, the majority of TCR beta V segments were productive roughly 87% or roughly 30% of the time.

At collection, donors were nominally healthy, but unrecorded immune exposures were probable. The study ran its PCR with 60 Vbeta and 13 Jbeta primers. Sequenced by immunoSEQ multiplex PCR; TCRdb stores in-frame clones only, minus some. This table holds some 150,000 clones, around four fifths found once. Sequenced material: PBMCs. The gene calls are TRBV7-2 and TRBJ2-1; D remains ambiguous. The receptor was isolated from a man aged 45 to 65 in good health and CMV-seropositive. The CDR3 nucleotides read TGTGCCAGCAGCTTAGCCAGATTGTACAATGAGCAGTTCTTC. It is translated as CASSLARLYNEQFF.